There are a few counts of the clone carrying this TCR beta chain. These data are taken from a study of radiotherapy plus CTLA-4 blockade in lung cancer. Overall study: Patients showed objective responses in about 20% of cases and disease control in 30% to 40%.

The CDR3 has 11 amino acids. With 3 bases removed from V and 14 bases from J, the gap between germline ends came to 12 bases. Germline loops: CDR1 MNHNS, CDR2 SASEGT. Patients with chemo-refractory metastatic non-small-cell lung cancer received focal radiation plus CTLA-4 blockade with ipilimumab. TCRdb's table, derived via immunoSEQ multiplex PCR, lists solely in-frame clones and lacks some. Of roughly 70,000 clones in the sample, around 90% were seen once. The sample in question was peripheral blood, obtained from a patient treated with radiotherapy plus ipilimumab. The chain joins TRBV6-1 to TRBJ2-3; D gene unclear. The sequence came from a human donor with non-small cell lung cancer that progressed on radiotherapy plus ipilimumab. CDR3: CASSELDWRYF. CDR3 bases: TGTGCCAGCAGTGAGTTAGACTGGAGGTATTTT.